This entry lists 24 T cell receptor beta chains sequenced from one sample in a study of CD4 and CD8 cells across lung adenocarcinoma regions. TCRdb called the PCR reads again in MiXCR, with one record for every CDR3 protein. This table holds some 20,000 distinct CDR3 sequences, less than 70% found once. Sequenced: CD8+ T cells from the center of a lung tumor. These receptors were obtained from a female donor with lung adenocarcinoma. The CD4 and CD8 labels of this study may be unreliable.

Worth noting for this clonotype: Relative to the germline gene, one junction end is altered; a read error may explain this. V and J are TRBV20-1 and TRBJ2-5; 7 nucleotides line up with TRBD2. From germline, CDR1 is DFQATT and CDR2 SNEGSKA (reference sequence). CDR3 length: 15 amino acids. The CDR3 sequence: CCAGAGSGDPDTQYF. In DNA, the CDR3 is TGCTGTGCGGGAGCGGGGAGCGGGGACCCAGATACCCAGTACTTT.

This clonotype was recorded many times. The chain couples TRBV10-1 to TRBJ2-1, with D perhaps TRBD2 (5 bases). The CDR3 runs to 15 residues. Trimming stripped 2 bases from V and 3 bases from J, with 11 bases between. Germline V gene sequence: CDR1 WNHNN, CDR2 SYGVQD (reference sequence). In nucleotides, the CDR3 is TGCGCCAGCAGTGAGGGTAGCGCTCGCTACAATGAGCAGTTCTTC. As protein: CASSEGSARYNEQFF.

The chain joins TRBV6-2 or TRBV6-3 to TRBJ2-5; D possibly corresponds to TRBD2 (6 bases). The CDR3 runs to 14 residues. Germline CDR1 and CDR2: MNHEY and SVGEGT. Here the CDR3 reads CAGSGPRGPDTQYF. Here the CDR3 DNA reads TGTGCGGGGAGCGGGCCCCGAGGCCCAGATACGCAGTACTTC.

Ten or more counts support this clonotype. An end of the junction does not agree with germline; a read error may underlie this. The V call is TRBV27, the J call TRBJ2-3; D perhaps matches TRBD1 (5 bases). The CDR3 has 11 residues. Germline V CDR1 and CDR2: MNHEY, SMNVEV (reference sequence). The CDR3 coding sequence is TGTGGGGGCGGTGACCAAGATACGCAGTATTTC. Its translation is CGGGDQDTQYF.

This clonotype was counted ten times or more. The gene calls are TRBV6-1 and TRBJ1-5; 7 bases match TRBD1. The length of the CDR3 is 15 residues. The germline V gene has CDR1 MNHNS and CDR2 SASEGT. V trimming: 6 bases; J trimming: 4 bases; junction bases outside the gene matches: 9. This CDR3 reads CASSLYAGGNQPQHF. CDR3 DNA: TGTGCCAGCAGCCTATACGCAGGGGGTAATCAGCCCCAGCATTTT.

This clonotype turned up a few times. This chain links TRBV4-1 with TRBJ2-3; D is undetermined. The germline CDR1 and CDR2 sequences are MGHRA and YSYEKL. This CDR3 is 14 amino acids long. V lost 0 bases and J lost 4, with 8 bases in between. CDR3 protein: CASSQEGWADTQYF. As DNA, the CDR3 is TGCGCCAGCAGCCAAGAGGGGTGGGCAGATACGCAGTATTTT.

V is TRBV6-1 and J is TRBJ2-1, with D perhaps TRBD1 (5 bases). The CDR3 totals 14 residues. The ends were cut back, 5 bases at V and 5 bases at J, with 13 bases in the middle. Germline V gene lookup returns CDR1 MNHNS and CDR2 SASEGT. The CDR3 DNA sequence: TGTGCCAGCAGTCGATGGATAGGGGACAATGAGCAGTTCTTC. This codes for CASSRWIGDNEQFF.

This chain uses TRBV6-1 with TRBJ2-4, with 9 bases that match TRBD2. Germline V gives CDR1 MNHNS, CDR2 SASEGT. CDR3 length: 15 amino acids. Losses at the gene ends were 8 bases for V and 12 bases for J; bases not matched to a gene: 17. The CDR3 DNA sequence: TGTGCCAGCGGGGGCGGGGGGGGTAACAAAGAGACTCAGTACTTC. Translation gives CASGGGGGNKETQYF.

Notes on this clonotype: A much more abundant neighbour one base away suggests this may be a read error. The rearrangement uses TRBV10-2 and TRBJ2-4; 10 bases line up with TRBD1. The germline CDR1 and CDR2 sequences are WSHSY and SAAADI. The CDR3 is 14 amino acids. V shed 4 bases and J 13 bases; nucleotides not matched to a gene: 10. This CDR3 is CASSGGTGDNEQYF. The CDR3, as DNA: TGCGCCAGCAGTGGGGGGACAGGGGACAATGAGCAGTACTTC.

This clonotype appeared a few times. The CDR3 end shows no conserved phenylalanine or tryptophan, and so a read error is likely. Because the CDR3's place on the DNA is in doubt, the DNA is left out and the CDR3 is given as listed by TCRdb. The CDR3 loop is CASRGDGANEQTV. The rearrangement joins TRBV25-1 to TRBJ2-6. Per germline, CDR1 MGHDK and CDR2 SYGVNS. With termini counted, the CDR3 has 13 amino acids.

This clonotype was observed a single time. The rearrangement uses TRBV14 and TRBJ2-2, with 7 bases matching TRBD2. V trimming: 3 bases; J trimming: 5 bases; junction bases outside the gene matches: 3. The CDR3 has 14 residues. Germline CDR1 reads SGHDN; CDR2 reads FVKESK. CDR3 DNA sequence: TGTGCCAGCAGCCACCTCGGGGGGACCGGGGAGCTGTTTTTT. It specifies CASSHLGGTGELFF.

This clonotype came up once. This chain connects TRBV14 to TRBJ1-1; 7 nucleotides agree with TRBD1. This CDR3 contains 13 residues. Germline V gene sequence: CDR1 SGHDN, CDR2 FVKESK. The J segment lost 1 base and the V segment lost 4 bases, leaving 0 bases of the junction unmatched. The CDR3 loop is CASSRDRNTEAFF. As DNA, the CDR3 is TGTGCCAGCAGCCGGGACAGGAACACTGAAGCTTTCTTT.

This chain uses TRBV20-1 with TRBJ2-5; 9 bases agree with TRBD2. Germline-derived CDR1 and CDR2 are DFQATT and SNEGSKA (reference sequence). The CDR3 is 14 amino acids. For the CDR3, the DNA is TGCAGGGGTGACGAGCGGGGGGACGAAGATACGCAGTACTTC. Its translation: CRGDERGDEDTQYF.

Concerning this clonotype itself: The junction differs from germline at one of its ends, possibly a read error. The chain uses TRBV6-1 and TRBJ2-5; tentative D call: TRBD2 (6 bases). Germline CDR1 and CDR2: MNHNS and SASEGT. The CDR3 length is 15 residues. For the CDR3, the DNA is TGTGCCAGCAGGGGGACTGGCTGGAGCACAGAGACGCAGTACTTC. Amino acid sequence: CASRGTGWSTETQYF.

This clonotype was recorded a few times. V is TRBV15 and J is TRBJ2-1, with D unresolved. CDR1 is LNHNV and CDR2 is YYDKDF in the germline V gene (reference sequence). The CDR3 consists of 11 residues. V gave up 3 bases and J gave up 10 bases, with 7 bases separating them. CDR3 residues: CATSRGSEQFF. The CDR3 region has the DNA TGTGCCACCAGCAGGGGATCAGAGCAGTTCTTC.

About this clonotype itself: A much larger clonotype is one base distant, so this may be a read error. CDR3 protein: CASRYNEGAVSGYTF. The CDR3 nucleotides read TGTGCCAGCAGATACAACGAGGGGGCGGTATCTGGCTACACCTTC. The rearrangement links TRBV6-5 to TRBJ1-2, with TRBD1 matching 7 bases. Germline assignment: CDR1 MNHEY and CDR2 SVGAGI. After removal of 6 bases from V and 7 bases from J, the junction contained 14 bases not matched to a gene. This CDR3 is 15 amino acids long.

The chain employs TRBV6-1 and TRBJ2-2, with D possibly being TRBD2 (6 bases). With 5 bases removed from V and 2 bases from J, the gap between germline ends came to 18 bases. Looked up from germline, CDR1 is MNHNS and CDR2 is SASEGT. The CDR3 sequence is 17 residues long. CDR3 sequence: CASSPSGTDLNTGELFF. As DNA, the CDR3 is TGTGCCAGCAGTCCATCCGGGACTGACTTAAACACCGGGGAGCTGTTTTTT.

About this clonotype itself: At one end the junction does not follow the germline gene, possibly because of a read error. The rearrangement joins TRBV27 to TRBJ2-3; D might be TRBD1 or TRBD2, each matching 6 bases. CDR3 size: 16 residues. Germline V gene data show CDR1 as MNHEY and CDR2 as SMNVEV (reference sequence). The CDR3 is CATKGGQSVSTDAQYF. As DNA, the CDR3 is TGTGCCACCAAGGGGGGCCAGTCTGTGAGCACAGATGCGCAGTATTTT.

The CDR3 nucleotides are TGTGCCAGCAGTGAAGACAGGGTAGGGGACTATGGCTACACCTTC. This codes for CASSEDRVGDYGYTF. The V call is TRBV6-1, the J call TRBJ1-2; D might be TRBD1 (6 bases). The V end lost 1 base, the J end lost 3 bases, and 12 bases lay between the germline ends. Looked up from germline, CDR1 is MNHNS and CDR2 is SASEGT. The CDR3 is 15 amino acids.

DNA of the CDR3: TGCAGTGCTAGAGATCCTGACAGGGGAATCAAAATAGCCAAAAACATTCAGTACTTC. Its translation: CSARDPDRGIKIAKNIQYF. The chain is built from TRBV20-1 and TRBJ2-4; 8 nucleotides line up with TRBD1. The V and J ends lost 0 bases and 0 bases, in that order; junction bases with no gene match: 13. The germline gives CDR1 DFQATT, CDR2 SNEGSKA (reference sequence). This CDR3 contains 19 residues.

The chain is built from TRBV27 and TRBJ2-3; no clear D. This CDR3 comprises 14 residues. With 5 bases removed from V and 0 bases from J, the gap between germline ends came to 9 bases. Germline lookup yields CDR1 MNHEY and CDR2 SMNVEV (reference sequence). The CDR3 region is CASSPFTSTDTQYF. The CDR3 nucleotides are TGTGCCAGCAGTCCCTTTACTAGCACAGATACGCAGTATTTT.

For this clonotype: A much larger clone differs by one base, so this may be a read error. The CDR3 nucleotides read TGCGCCAGCAGCCTTGGAAGGAACCAGCCCCACCATTTT. This encodes CASSLGRNQPHHF. V and J are TRBV4-1 and TRBJ1-5; no clear D gene. Germline values: CDR1 MGHRA, CDR2 YSYEKL. The CDR3 consists of 13 residues.

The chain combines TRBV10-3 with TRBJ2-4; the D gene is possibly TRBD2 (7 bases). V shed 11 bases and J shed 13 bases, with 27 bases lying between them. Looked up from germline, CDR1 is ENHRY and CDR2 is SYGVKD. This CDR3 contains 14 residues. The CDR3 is CAGLGGRAQDTQYF. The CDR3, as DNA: TGTGCCGGGTTGGGGGGGCGAGCCCAAGACACCCAGTACTTC.

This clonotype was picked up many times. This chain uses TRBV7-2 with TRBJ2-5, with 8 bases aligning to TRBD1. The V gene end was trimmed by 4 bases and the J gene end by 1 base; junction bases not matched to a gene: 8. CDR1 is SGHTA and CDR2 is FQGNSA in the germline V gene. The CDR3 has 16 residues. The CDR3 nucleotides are TGTGCCAGCAGCTACCTCGATGGACAGGGCCAAGAGACCCAGTACTTC. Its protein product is CASSYLDGQGQETQYF. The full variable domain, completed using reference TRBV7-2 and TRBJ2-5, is GAGVSQSPSNKVTEKGKDVELRCDPISGHTALYWYRQSLGQGLEFLIYFQGNSAPDKSGLPSDRFSAERTGGSVSTLTIQRTQQEDSAVYLCASSYLDGQGQETQYFGPGTRLLVL.